The 18 T cell receptor beta chains in this list originate from one sample, sequenced in a study of T cell responses to AZD1222 COVID-19 vaccine. Assay: immunoSEQ multiplex PCR; the TCRdb copy retains only in-frame clones and omits some. The repertoire holds about 86,000 clones, with around nine tenths as singletons. Sequenced here: peripheral blood, sampled 28 days after the second AZD1222 dose. The origin of the receptors is an adult who received the AZD1222 COVID-19 vaccine.

The chain couples TRBV7-9 to TRBJ1-4, with 10 bases fitting TRBD1. Germline-derived CDR1 and CDR2 are SEHNR and FQNEAQ (reference sequence). V gave up 5 bases and J gave up 6 bases; unmatched junction bases: 6. The CDR3 sequence is 15 residues long. The CDR3 region has the DNA TGTGCCAGCAGCCACGCCGGGACAGGGGATGAAAAACTGTTTTTT. Its protein is CASSHAGTGDEKLFF.

The rearrangement uses TRBV24-1 and TRBJ1-5; 8 bases align to TRBD1. J was trimmed by 2 bases and V by 1 base; bases with no gene match: 3. Per germline, CDR1 KGHDR and CDR2 SFDVKD. CDR3 length equals 16 residues. CDR3 coding DNA: TGTGCCACCAGTGATTTCGCGGGACAGGGCAATCAGCCCCAGCATTTT. It specifies CATSDFAGQGNQPQHF.

The chain employs TRBV3-1 (or the pseudogene TRBV3-2) and TRBJ1-2; D is undetermined. Between the trimmed V and J ends, which lost 1 base and 1 base, there was a span of 10 bases. CDR1 is LGHDT and CDR2 is YNNKEL in the germline V gene (reference sequence). The CDR3 contains 15 residues. The CDR3 protein is CASSQGPDGNYGYTF. The CDR3 bases are TGTGCCAGCAGCCAAGGACCGGACGGTAACTATGGCTACACCTTC.

This rearrangement joins TRBV19 to TRBJ2-1; 14 nucleotides agree with TRBD2. The CDR3 has 15 amino acids. Losses at the gene ends were 5 bases for V and 7 bases for J; bases not matched to a gene: 4. Germline V lookup: CDR1 LNHDA, CDR2 SQIVND (reference sequence). The CDR3: CASSHGTSGSNEQFF. CDR3 coding DNA: TGTGCCAGTAGTCACGGGACTAGCGGGAGTAATGAGCAGTTCTTC.

The genes are TRBV28 and TRBJ2-1; 11 positions match TRBD1. The length of the CDR3 is 17 residues. Germline V gene lookup returns CDR1 MDHEN and CDR2 SYDVKM. The junction had 8 bases not matched to a gene; V was cut back by 4 bases and J by 3 bases. In nucleotides, the CDR3 is TGTGCCAGCAGTTCCCCCCGGACAGGGGGCCGCTACAATGAGCAGTTCTTC. It encodes CASSSPRTGGRYNEQFF. Filled out from reference TRBV28 and TRBJ2-1, the complete variable domain reads DVKVTQSSRYLVKRTGEKVFLECVQDMDHENMFWYRQDPGLGLRLIYFSYDVKMKEKGDIPEGYSVSREKKERFSLILESASTNQTSMYLCASSSPRTGGRYNEQFFGPGTRLTVL.

The chain has TRBV7-9 and TRBJ1-5; tentatively, D is TRBD1 (5 bases). V was clipped by 4 bases and J by 6 bases, with 16 bases between them. Germline V CDR1 and CDR2: SEHNR, FQNEAQ (reference sequence). There are 15 residues in the CDR3. The DNA of the CDR3 is TGTGCCAGCAGCTCTTCAGGGAATCTAGGTCAGCCCCAGCATTTT. Amino acids: CASSSSGNLGQPQHF.

The chain joins TRBV6-5 to TRBJ2-1; 14 nucleotides match TRBD2. J gave up 6 bases and V 7 bases, and 5 bases lay outside the gene matches. The CDR3 is 15 residues long. CDR1 is MNHEY, CDR2 SVGAGI, per germline. The CDR3 bases are TGTGCCAGCAAAGCGGGACTAGCGGGAGTCAATGAGCAGTTCTTC. Translated: CASKAGLAGVNEQFF.

The rearrangement links TRBV14 to TRBJ2-2; 7 positions match TRBD2. Trimming took 0 bases from V and 5 from J; bases not matched to a gene: 9. The CDR3 is 17 residues long. CDR1 and CDR2 from the germline V gene are SGHDN and FVKESK. The CDR3 loop is CASSQDWREKRTGELFF. In DNA, the CDR3 is TGTGCCAGCAGCCAAGACTGGCGGGAGAAAAGGACCGGGGAGCTGTTTTTT.

The gene calls are TRBV14 and TRBJ2-5; D gene unclear. Trimming stripped 4 bases from V and 5 bases from J, with 20 bases between. CDR1 is SGHDN and CDR2 is FVKESK in the germline V gene. This CDR3 region has 16 residues. The CDR3 DNA follows: TGTGCCAGCAGCCTCCCCCCCTTAGGCCGTCGGGAGACCCAGTACTTC. It translates to CASSLPPLGRRETQYF. The variable domain in full, with the rest retrieved from reference TRBV14 and TRBJ2-5, is EAGVTQFPSHSVIEKGQTVTLRCDPISGHDNLYWYRRVMGKEIKFLLHFVKESKQDESGMPNNRFLAERTGGTYSTLKVQPAELEDSGVYFCASSLPPLGRRETQYFGPGTRLLVL.

V and J are TRBV2 and TRBJ1-1; D possibly corresponds to TRBD1 (6 bases). V lost 4 bases to trimming and J lost 6 bases, with 15 bases between them. The CDR3 sequence is 14 residues long. The germline CDR1 and CDR2 sequences are SNHLY and FYNNEI. For the CDR3, the DNA is TGTGCCAGCAGTGCCAGTTGGGGGGCGCCTGAAGCTTTCTTT. Protein product: CASSASWGAPEAFF.

The chain uses TRBV10-3 and TRBJ2-1, with 14 bases that match TRBD2. This CDR3 comprises 16 residues. The germline CDR1 and CDR2 sequences are ENHRY and SYGVKD. V shed 8 bases, J shed 6 bases, and the junction held 9 bases outside the gene matches. The CDR3: CAISSGTSGSRNEQFF. The CDR3 DNA sequence: TGTGCCATCTCCTCCGGGACTAGCGGGAGTCGCAATGAGCAGTTCTTC.

The chain is built from TRBV6-5 and TRBJ1-3; TRBD1 is a possible D gene (5 bases). Germline CDR1 and CDR2: MNHEY and SVGAGI. The germline V and J ends were trimmed by 3 bases and 7 bases, with 13 bases remaining between them. CDR3 length: 14 residues. The CDR3 here is CASSYRQQGNTIYF. The CDR3 DNA reads TGTGCCAGCAGTTATCGACAGCAAGGGAACACCATATATTTT.

CDR3 sequence: CSVRIAGGSYNEQFF. In nucleotides, the CDR3 is TGCAGCGTTCGTATTGCGGGAGGATCCTACAATGAGCAGTTCTTC. The chain carries TRBV29-1 and TRBJ2-1; 8 bases are shared with TRBD2. Germline assignment: CDR1 SQVTM and CDR2 ANQGSEA. There are 15 residues in the CDR3. J lost 1 base, V lost 5 bases, and 7 bases had no gene match.

This clone has more than one count but fewer than ten. The chain uses TRBV15 and TRBJ2-3, with 10 bases lining up with TRBD1. The CDR3 spans 16 residues. The trim removed 0 bases at V and 4 bases at J, leaving 4 bases unmatched. Per the germline V gene, CDR1 is LNHNV and CDR2 is YYDKDF (reference sequence). CDR3: CATSRENGQGADTQYF. CDR3 bases: TGTGCCACCAGCAGAGAAAATGGACAGGGGGCAGATACGCAGTATTTT. Full variable domain (rest looked up from reference TRBV15 and TRBJ2-3): DAMVIQNPRYQVTQFGKPVTLSCSQTLNHNVMYWYQQKSSQAPKLLFHYYDKDFNNEADTPDNFQSRRPNTSFCFLDIRSPGLGDTAMYLCATSRENGQGADTQYFGPGTRLTVL.

In nucleotides, the CDR3 is TGTGCCAGCAGTTTCGAGGGGCTTAAATACGAGCAGTACTTC. Its translation: CASSFEGLKYEQYF. The rearrangement joins TRBV6-5 to TRBJ2-7; D may match TRBD1 or TRBD2 (5 bases each). CDR1 is MNHEY, CDR2 SVGAGI, per germline. The V and J ends lost 4 bases and 4 bases respectively, with 14 bases between them. The CDR3 sequence is 14 residues long.

With respect to this clone: A junction end diverges from the germline sequence, so it may reflect a read error. The chain joins TRBV7-7 to TRBJ2-1; the match to TRBD1 covers 8 bases. In germline, CDR1 is SSHAT, CDR2 FNYEAQ (reference sequence). This CDR3 spans 15 amino acids. The CDR3 loop is CASSDGTGAYNEQFF. CDR3 bases: TGTGCTAGCAGCGATGGGACAGGAGCCTACAATGAGCAGTTCTTC.

The rearrangement uses TRBV3-1 (or the pseudogene TRBV3-2) and TRBJ1-2; 9 bases match TRBD1. V was pared by 1 base and J by 2 bases, with 5 bases of the junction left unmatched. The CDR3 is made up of 16 amino acids. Germline V gene data show CDR1 as LGHDT and CDR2 as YNNKEL (reference sequence). The CDR3 DNA reads TGTGCCAGCAGCCAAGTCTCCGGGACAGGGAACTATGGCTACACCTTC. This gives the protein CASSQVSGTGNYGYTF.

The chain couples TRBV30 to TRBJ2-3; 8 bases line up with TRBD2. The V gene end was trimmed by 1 base and the J gene end by 4 bases; junction bases not matched to a gene: 10. CDR3 length: 16 amino acids. Germline CDR1 is GTSNPN and CDR2 is SVGIG (reference sequence). CDR3 nucleotides: TGTGCCTGGAGTGGGCCGAAGATAGCGGGATCAGATACGCAGTATTTT. Translating it yields CAWSGPKIAGSDTQYF.